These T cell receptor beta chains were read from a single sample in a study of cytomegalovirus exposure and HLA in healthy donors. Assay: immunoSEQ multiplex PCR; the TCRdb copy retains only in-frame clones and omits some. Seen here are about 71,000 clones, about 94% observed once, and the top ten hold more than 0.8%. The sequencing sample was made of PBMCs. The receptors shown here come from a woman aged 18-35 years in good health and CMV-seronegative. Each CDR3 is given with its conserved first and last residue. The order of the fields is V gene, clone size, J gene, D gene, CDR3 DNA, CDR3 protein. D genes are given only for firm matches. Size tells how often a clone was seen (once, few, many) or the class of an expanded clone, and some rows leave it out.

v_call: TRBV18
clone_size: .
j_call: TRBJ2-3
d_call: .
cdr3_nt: TGTGCCAGCTCACCACGAGGGCGGGGCTCGCTTTTGGATACGCAGTATTTT
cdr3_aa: CASSPRGRGSLLDTQYF

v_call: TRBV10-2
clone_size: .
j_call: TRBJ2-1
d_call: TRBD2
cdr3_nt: TGCGCCAGCAAGGCGGGAGGGAATGAGCAGTTCTTC
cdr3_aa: CASKAGGNEQFF

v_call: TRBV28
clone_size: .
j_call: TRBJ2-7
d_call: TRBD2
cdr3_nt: TGTGCCAGCAGTTCGGGCGGGAGTGCCTACGAGCAGTACTTC
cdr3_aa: CASSSGGSAYEQYF

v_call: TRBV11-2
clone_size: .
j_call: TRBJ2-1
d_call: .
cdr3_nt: TGTGCCAGCAGCTCTCCGGGGTCGGCCAATGAGCAGTTCTTC
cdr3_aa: CASSSPGSANEQFF

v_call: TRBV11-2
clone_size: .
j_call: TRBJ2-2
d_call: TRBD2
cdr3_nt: TGTGCCAGCAGCTCCCAAACTCCCCTAGCGGGGGGTTATACCGGGGAGCTGTTTTTT
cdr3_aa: CASSSQTPLAGGYTGELFF

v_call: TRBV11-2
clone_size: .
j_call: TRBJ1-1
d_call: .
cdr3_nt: TGTGCCAGCAGCTCCCTAGAGGGTGTAGCCTCTGAAGCTTTCTTT
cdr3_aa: CASSSLEGVASEAFF

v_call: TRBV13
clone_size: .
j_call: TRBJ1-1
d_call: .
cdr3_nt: TGTGCCAGCAGCGACCTCGGGGGGGACACTGAAGCTTTCTTT
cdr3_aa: CASSDLGGDTEAFF

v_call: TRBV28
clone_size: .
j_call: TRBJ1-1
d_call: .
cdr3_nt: TGTGCCAGCAGCCGGAGCGAGAACACTGAAGCTTTCTTT
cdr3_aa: CASSRSENTEAFF

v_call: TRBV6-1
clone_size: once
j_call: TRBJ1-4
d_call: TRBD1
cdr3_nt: TGTGCCTCAACCGGACAGGCCGCGTTAGGACTGTTTTTT
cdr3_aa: CASTGQAALGLFF

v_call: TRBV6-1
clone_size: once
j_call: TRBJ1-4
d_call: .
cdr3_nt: TGTGCCAGCAGTGACGCGGGGAGTGCTAATGAAAAACTGTTTTTT
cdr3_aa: CASSDAGSANEKLFF

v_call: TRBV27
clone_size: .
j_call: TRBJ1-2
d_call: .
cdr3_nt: TGTGCCAGCAGTATACAGGGTTCCTATGGCTACACCTTC
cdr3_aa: CASSIQGSYGYTF

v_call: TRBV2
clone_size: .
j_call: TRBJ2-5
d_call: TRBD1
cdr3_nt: TGTGCCAGCAGTGGGGGACAGGGGGAGACCCAGTACTTC
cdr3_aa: CASSGGQGETQYF

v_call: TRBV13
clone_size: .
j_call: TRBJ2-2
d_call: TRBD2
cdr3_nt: TGTGCCAGCAGCTTAGGGCTGAACGGGGGGGCGACCGGGGAGCTGTTTTTT
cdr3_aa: CASSLGLNGGATGELFF

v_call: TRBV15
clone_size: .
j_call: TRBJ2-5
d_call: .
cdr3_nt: TGTGCCACCAGCAGAGCCACCAGAGAGACCCAGTACTTC
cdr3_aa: CATSRATRETQYF

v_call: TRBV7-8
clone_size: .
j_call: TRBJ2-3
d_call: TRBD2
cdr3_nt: TGTGCCAGCAGCCCTATAGCGGGAGGGGCAGATACGCAGTATTTT
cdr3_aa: CASSPIAGGADTQYF

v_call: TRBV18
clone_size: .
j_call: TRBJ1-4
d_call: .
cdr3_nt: TGTGCCAGCGTCGGAGGGAAGAATGAAAAACTGTTTTTT
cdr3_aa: CASVGGKNEKLFF

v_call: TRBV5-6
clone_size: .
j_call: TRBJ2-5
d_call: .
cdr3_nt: TGTGCCAGCAGCTTGGGAGCGGGGACCCAGTACTTC
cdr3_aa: CASSLGAGTQYF